This is a list of T cell receptor beta chains from one sample in a study of blood T cells in healthy people across ages. TCRdb passed the 5' RACE reads through MiXCR, listing each CDR3 protein once. The repertoire holds 650,000 to 800,000 distinct CDR3 sequences, approximately 52% seen once, with approximately 12% in the top ten. Input material: blood. The receptor source for this set is an elderly woman in good health. Each CDR3 is given with its conserved first and last residue. The order of the fields is J gene, clone size, V gene, D gene, CDR3 protein, CDR3 DNA. The D gene is left open where the match is weak. The size field is filled for only some rows; it gives once, few, many or a size class.

J: TRBJ2-7; size: -; V: TRBV12-3/TRBV12-4; D: -; CDR3: CASRLATLAYEQYF; DNA: TGTGCCAGCAGGTTAGCTACCCTAGCGTACGAGCAGTACTTT
J: TRBJ2-5; size: few; V: TRBV14; D: -; CDR3: CASSHPGALLRYF; DNA: TGTGCCAGCAGCCACCCGGGGGCGCTTTTACGGTACTTC
J: TRBJ2-7; size: -; V: TRBV10-3; D: -; CDR3: CAIREGRGASEQYF; DNA: TGTGCCATCAGAGAGGGACGGGGGGCATCCGAGCAGTACTTC
J: TRBJ2-6; size: -; V: TRBV12-3/TRBV12-4; D: -; CDR3: CASSLPVSGANVLTF; DNA: TGTGCCAGCAGTTTACCGGTCTCTGGGGCCAACGTCCTGACTTTC
J: TRBJ2-1; size: -; V: TRBV25-1; D: -; CDR3: CASSESVVQETQFF; DNA: TGTGCCAGCAGTGAATCGGTGGTTCAAGAGACCCAGTTCTTC
J: TRBJ2-3; size: -; V: TRBV6-1; D: -; CDR3: CASRDHKSDTQYF; DNA: TGTGCCAGCAGGGATCATAAATCCGATACGCAGTATTTT
J: TRBJ1-4; size: -; V: TRBV28; D: -; CDR3: CASSFSRTAEKLFF; DNA: TGTGCCAGCAGTTTCTCCCGGACAGCGGAAAAACTGTTTTTT
J: TRBJ2-7; size: -; V: TRBV29-1; D: TRBD1; CDR3: CSVEGGTGSSYEQYF; DNA: TGCAGCGTTGAAGGTGGGACAGGTTCGTCCTACGAGCAGTACTTC
J: TRBJ2-5; size: -; V: TRBV3-1; D: TRBD1; CDR3: CASSQVFGTGALQETQYF; DNA: TGTGCCAGCAGCCAAGTTTTCGGCACAGGGGCCCTCCAAGAGACCCAGTACTTC
J: TRBJ2-1; size: many; V: TRBV5-1; D: -; CDR3: CASSRGWSEQFF; DNA: TGCGCCAGCAGCCGGGGTTGGAGTGAGCAGTTCTTC
J: TRBJ1-1; size: few; V: TRBV29-1; D: TRBD1; CDR3: CSVARQGATDTEAFF; DNA: TGCAGCGTAGCTCGACAGGGGGCAACGGACACTGAAGCTTTCTTT
J: TRBJ2-1; size: -; V: TRBV24-1; D: -; CDR3: CATSDFGTSYNEQFF; DNA: TGTGCCACCAGTGATTTTGGGACCTCCTACAATGAGCAGTTCTTC
J: TRBJ2-7; size: many; V: TRBV20-1; D: TRBD2; CDR3: CSVEREISEQYF; DNA: TGCAGTGTTGAGCGGGAGATCTCCGAGCAGTACTTC
J: TRBJ2-1; size: few; V: TRBV7-2; D: -; CDR3: CASSVMFLGNEQFF; DNA: TGTGCCAGCAGCGTAATGTTCTTGGGCAATGAGCAGTTCTTC
J: TRBJ1-1; size: -; V: TRBV6-2/TRBV6-3; D: TRBD1; CDR3: CASSRTGVLSEAFF; DNA: TGTGCCAGCAGTAGGACAGGGGTCTTATCTGAAGCTTTCTTT
J: TRBJ1-5; size: -; V: TRBV5-5; D: -; CDR3: CASSWEGRGSGQPQHF; DNA: TGTGCCAGCAGCTGGGAGGGCAGGGGATCGGGGCAGCCCCAGCATTTT
J: TRBJ2-5; size: many; V: TRBV20-1; D: -; CDR3: CSALRGQETQYF; DNA: TGCAGTGCCCTACGCGGGCAAGAGACCCAGTACTTC
J: TRBJ1-2; size: -; V: TRBV10-1; D: TRBD1; CDR3: CASSVNRGIYTF; DNA: TGCGCCAGCAGTGTCAACAGGGGGATTTACACCTTC
J: TRBJ1-1; size: many; V: TRBV6-5; D: -; CDR3: CASSGTPHTEAFF; DNA: TGTGCCAGCAGCGGGACCCCCCACACTGAAGCTTTCTTT
J: TRBJ2-7; size: -; V: TRBV2; D: TRBD2; CDR3: CASSEGGGGNYEQYF; DNA: TGTGCCAGCAGTGAAGGGGGCGGGGGAAACTACGAGCAGTACTTC
J: TRBJ2-7; size: few; V: TRBV5-1; D: -; CDR3: CASSPGAPQTYEQYF; DNA: TGCGCCAGCAGCCCCGGGGCTCCGCAAACCTACGAGCAGTACTTC
J: TRBJ2-7; size: few; V: TRBV20-1; D: -; CDR3: CSARDRLASGGNEQYF; DNA: TGCAGTGCTAGAGATCGTCTAGCCTCTGGGGGGAATGAGCAGTACTTC
J: TRBJ2-1; size: few; V: TRBV2; D: TRBD2; CDR3: CASSEAPAAGGRDEQFF; DNA: TGTGCCAGCAGTGAAGCGCCCGCGGCGGGAGGAAGGGATGAGCAGTTCTTC
J: TRBJ2-3; size: -; V: TRBV20-1; D: -; CDR3: CSAPMGWDLSTDTQYF; DNA: TGCAGTGCCCCCATGGGGTGGGACCTTAGCACAGATACGCAGTATTTT
J: TRBJ2-7; size: -; V: TRBV29-1; D: -; CDR3: CSAYSPGGHSYEQYF; DNA: TGCAGCGCCTACAGCCCCGGGGGGCACTCCTACGAGCAGTACTTC
J: TRBJ2-3; size: -; V: TRBV10-3; D: TRBD2; CDR3: CAISDSGSGGTDTQYF; DNA: TGTGCCATCAGTGACAGCGGGAGTGGCGGCACAGATACGCAGTATTTT
J: TRBJ1-6; size: -; V: TRBV7-2; D: -; CDR3: CASCPGTSYNSPLHF; DNA: TGTGCCAGCTGTCCAGGGACCTCCTATAATTCACCCCTCCACTTT
J: TRBJ2-1; size: many; V: TRBV14; D: TRBD2; CDR3: CASSQAGTSGYNEQFF; DNA: TGTGCCAGCAGCCAAGCCGGGACTAGCGGTTACAATGAGCAGTTCTTC
J: TRBJ1-6; size: -; V: TRBV10-3; D: -; CDR3: CAISGLDSPLHF; DNA: TGTGCCATCAGTGGACTCGATTCACCCCTCCACTTT
J: TRBJ2-3; size: -; V: TRBV7-2; D: -; CDR3: CASSRGKTLRDTQYF; DNA: TGTGCCAGCAGCCGAGGGAAGACCCTAAGAGATACGCAGTATTTT
J: TRBJ2-1; size: -; V: TRBV7-8; D: TRBD2; CDR3: CAGSRAGSYNEQFF; DNA: TGTGCCGGCAGTCGAGCGGGAAGCTACAATGAGCAGTTCTTC
J: TRBJ2-2; size: -; V: TRBV28; D: TRBD1; CDR3: CASSFRQGELLF; DNA: TGTGCCAGCAGTTTCAGACAGGGGGAGCTGCTTTTT
J: TRBJ2-7; size: -; V: TRBV18; D: -; CDR3: CASSPTRNEQYF; DNA: TGTGCCAGCTCACCAACAAGGAATGAGCAGTACTTC
J: TRBJ2-3; size: few; V: TRBV12-3/TRBV12-4; D: -; CDR3: CASSPRAGTDTQYF; DNA: TGTGCCAGCAGTCCCAGGGCTGGCACAGATACGCAGTATTTT
J: TRBJ2-5; size: -; V: TRBV6-2/TRBV6-3; D: -; CDR3: CASSDSAEETQYF; DNA: TGTGCCAGCAGTGACTCGGCTGAAGAGACCCAGTACTTC
J: TRBJ1-5; size: -; V: TRBV5-1; D: -; CDR3: CASSFRVDQPQHF; DNA: TGCGCCAGCAGCTTCAGGGTAGATCAGCCCCAGCATTTT
J: TRBJ2-7; size: once; V: TRBV7-9; D: -; CDR3: CASTQPGGTYEQYF; DNA: TGTGCCAGCACCCAGCCCGGAGGAACCTACGAGCAGTACTTC
J: TRBJ1-1; size: -; V: TRBV3-1; D: TRBD1; CDR3: CASRSTGGTEAFF; DNA: TGTGCCAGCAGGAGCACAGGGGGCACTGAAGCTTTCTTT
J: TRBJ2-5; size: -; V: TRBV7-9; D: -; CDR3: CASFHGGQETQYF; DNA: TGTGCCAGCTTCCACGGGGGTCAAGAGACCCAGTACTTC
J: TRBJ1-2; size: -; V: TRBV6-4; D: TRBD1; CDR3: CASSVAQGDYGYTF; DNA: TGTGCCAGCAGTGTAGCACAGGGGGACTATGGCTACACCTTC
J: TRBJ2-1; size: -; V: TRBV5-1; D: -; CDR3: CASRCDSGDEQFF; DNA: TGCGCCAGCAGATGCGACTCGGGGGATGAGCAGTTCTTC
J: TRBJ2-7; size: -; V: TRBV28; D: TRBD2; CDR3: CAHGFEGRVQYF; DNA: TGTGCCCATGGGTTCGAAGGGAGGGTACAGTACTTC
J: TRBJ2-7; size: -; V: TRBV28; D: TRBD1; CDR3: CASSEDRVSYEQYF; DNA: TGTGCCAGCTCCGAGGACAGGGTTTCCTACGAGCAGTACTTC
J: TRBJ2-1; size: -; V: TRBV7-9; D: TRBD2; CDR3: CASSLALSGTCNEQFF; DNA: TGTGCCAGCAGCTTAGCGCTAAGCGGGACCTGCAATGAGCAGTTCTTC
J: TRBJ1-2; size: few; V: TRBV7-2; D: TRBD1; CDR3: CASSRMTGLGYGYTF; DNA: TGTGCCAGCAGCCGTATGACAGGGTTAGGCTATGGCTACACCTTC
J: TRBJ1-2; size: many; V: TRBV7-2; D: TRBD1; CDR3: CASSQTGGTYGYTF; DNA: TGTGCCAGCAGCCAGACAGGGGGAACCTATGGCTACACCTTC
J: TRBJ1-3; size: -; V: TRBV6-5; D: TRBD1; CDR3: CASSYFATGQGNTIYF; DNA: TGTGCCAGCAGTTACTTCGCGACAGGGCAAGGAAACACCATATATTTT
J: TRBJ2-1; size: many; V: TRBV15; D: -; CDR3: CATGQGPYNEQFF; DNA: TGTGCCACCGGCCAGGGCCCTTACAATGAGCAGTTCTTC
J: TRBJ2-5; size: -; V: TRBV2; D: TRBD1; CDR3: CAKRTGQETQYF; DNA: TGTGCCAAAAGGACAGGGCAAGAGACCCAGTACTTC
J: TRBJ2-3; size: -; V: TRBV12-3/TRBV12-4; D: -; CDR3: CASGLGATDTQYF; DNA: TGTGCCAGTGGTCTGGGGGCCACAGATACGCAGTATTTT
J: TRBJ1-1; size: few; V: TRBV20-1; D: -; CDR3: CSAKWGASTEAFF; DNA: TGCAGTGCTAAGTGGGGAGCCAGCACTGAAGCTTTCTTT
J: TRBJ2-7; size: -; V: TRBV6-5; D: -; CDR3: CASSYSRRGPHEQYF; DNA: TGTGCCAGCAGTTACTCCAGACGGGGGCCCCACGAGCAGTACTTC
J: TRBJ2-7; size: -; V: TRBV12-3/TRBV12-4; D: -; CDR3: CASSLLGQEDEQYF; DNA: TGTGCCAGCAGTTTATTGGGACAAGAGGACGAGCAGTACTTC
J: TRBJ2-5; size: -; V: TRBV9; D: TRBD2; CDR3: CASSVLAGSETQYF; DNA: TGTGCCAGCAGCGTACTAGCGGGGAGCGAGACCCAGTACTTC
J: TRBJ2-1; size: -; V: TRBV9; D: TRBD2; CDR3: CASSLGLAEHNEQFF; DNA: TGTGCCAGCAGCCTCGGACTAGCGGAGCACAATGAGCAGTTCTTC
J: TRBJ2-1; size: many; V: TRBV29-1; D: -; CDR3: CIATRSNEQFF; DNA: TGCATCGCGACTAGATCCAATGAGCAGTTCTTC
J: TRBJ1-2; size: many; V: TRBV7-2; D: -; CDR3: CASSPRGYGYTF; DNA: TGTGCCAGCAGCCCACGGGGCTATGGCTACACCTTC